A selection of T cell receptor beta chains follows, all from one sample in a study of circulating CD8 cells and anti-PD-1 response in melanoma. A single record per CDR3 protein comes from TCRdb applying MiXCR to the reads. The table includes roughly 940 distinct CDR3 sequences, under 8.5% detected once. Sequencing was performed on CD8+ T cells from PBMCs, taken at baseline or after one month of anti-PD-1 therapy (not recorded which). The receptor source for this set is a human donor with melanoma. Both conserved end residues are part of each CDR3. The D gene is left open where the match is weak. Clone size is shown for a subset of rows, as once, few, many or a class of expanded clone.

size	J	V	D	DNA	CDR3
medium-sized	TRBJ2-7	TRBV2	NA	TGTGCCAGCAGTGAAGGGTACGAGCAGTACTTC	CASSEGYEQYF
medium-sized	TRBJ2-7	TRBV6-5	NA	TGTGCCAGCCCTTCCCGGGCCCACCGGACAGACCCTAAGGGCGAGCAGTACTTC	CASPSRAHRTDPKGEQYF
medium-sized	TRBJ2-7	TRBV30	TRBD2	TGTGCCGGATCTAGCGGCCCCTACGAGCAGTACTTC	CAGSSGPYEQYF
large	TRBJ2-3	TRBV7-3	TRBD2	TGTGCCAGCAGCTGGTGGGGGCCCCAAGCGGGAGTTGGTTTAGAAGATACGCAGTATTTT	CASSWWGPQAGVGLEDTQYF
medium-sized	TRBJ2-2	TRBV29-1	NA	TGCAGCGTTGCCGCAGGGGACACCGGGGAGCTGTTTTTT	CSVAAGDTGELFF
few	TRBJ1-1	TRBV28	NA	TGTGCCGGCAGACTGGCTATCGCGGGGAACACTGAAGCTTTCTTT	CAGRLAIAGNTEAFF
medium-sized	TRBJ2-5	TRBV30	NA	TGTGCCTGGAGGAGTGGCAGGGGAGCCCGGACCCAGTACTTC	CAWRSGRGARTQYF
large	TRBJ2-1	TRBV24-1	NA	TGTGCCACCAGTGATCTACAGGGTTTGGATGAGCAGTTCTTC	CATSDLQGLDEQFF
medium-sized	TRBJ2-5	TRBV7-3	TRBD2	TGTGCCAGCAGTAGACTAGCGGGAGTGTCGGAGACCCAGTACTTC	CASSRLAGVSETQYF
medium-sized	TRBJ2-7	TRBV27	NA	TGTGCCAGCAGTCCCTCCGACAGTGGGCGTTACGAGCAGTACTTC	CASSPSDSGRYEQYF
medium-sized	TRBJ2-2	TRBV19	NA	TGTGCCAGCCGAAAGAAACCGACGTACACCGGGGAGCTGTTTTTT	CASRKKPTYTGELFF
medium-sized	TRBJ2-5	TRBV7-3	NA	TGTGCCAGCAGCCCGGGACGGAGGACCTGGGAGACCCAGTACTTC	CASSPGRRTWETQYF
medium-sized	TRBJ1-3	TRBV19	NA	TGTGCCAGTAGTCCGACTGACAGCGCTGGAAACACCATATATTTT	CASSPTDSAGNTIYF
medium-sized	TRBJ2-1	TRBV5-4	TRBD2	TGTGCCAGCAGCTCGGTTAGCGGGGTCGATGAGCAGTTCTTC	CASSSVSGVDEQFF
medium-sized	TRBJ1-1	TRBV28	NA	TGTGCCAGCAGTTTACAGGTTTTCAGTGAAGCTTTCTTT	CASSLQVFSEAFF
NA	TRBJ2-4	TRBV19	NA	TGTGCCACCCCTCCCTCCCCTTTCAAAACCACTCAGTACTTC	CATPPSPFKTTQYF
medium-sized	TRBJ2-5	TRBV20-1	NA	TGCAGTGCTAGGGCCATGCGCTGGGAGACCCAGTACTTC	CSARAMRWETQYF
medium-sized	TRBJ1-1	TRBV10-3	NA	TGTGCCATCAGTTTTGAGGGGATAAACACTGAAGCTTTCTTT	CAISFEGINTEAFF
large	TRBJ2-3	TRBV13	NA	TGTGCCAGCAGCTTACGAGTAGGAGGCACAGATACGCAGTATTTT	CASSLRVGGTDTQYF
large	TRBJ2-3	TRBV4-3	NA	TGCGCCAGCAGTCGGACCATAACCCCCACAGATACGCAGTATTTT	CASSRTITPTDTQYF
medium-sized	TRBJ2-1	TRBV9	NA	TGTGCCAGCAGCAACGGGAGAGCCAATGAGCAGTTCTTC	CASSNGRANEQFF
medium-sized	TRBJ2-7	TRBV28	TRBD1	TGTGCCAGCGGATTGGGACAGAACCTCTACGAGCAGTACTTC	CASGLGQNLYEQYF
large	TRBJ1-5	TRBV28	NA	TGTGCCAGCAGTTTATCTTCGGGGCGTAATCAGCCCCAGCATTTT	CASSLSSGRNQPQHF
medium-sized	TRBJ2-1	TRBV7-9	TRBD2	TGTGCCAGCAGCGGGACTAGCGGGAATGAGCAGTTCTTC	CASSGTSGNEQFF
medium-sized	TRBJ2-7	TRBV29-1	NA	TGCAGCGCACCGGGGACGGGGGATATCGAGCAGTACTTC	CSAPGTGDIEQYF
medium-sized	TRBJ2-3	TRBV7-8	NA	TGTGCCAGCAGCTTAGTAGTTTCAGATACGCAGTATTTT	CASSLVVSDTQYF
large	TRBJ2-1	TRBV19	TRBD1	TGTGCCAGTAGTATAGATCTGTCGGACAGGGGAAACAATGAGCAGTTCTTC	CASSIDLSDRGNNEQFF
large	TRBJ2-1	TRBV7-3	TRBD2	TGTGCCAGCAGCCCCGGGGTGGGACTAGCGGGGGTCTTAACGTACAATGAGCAGTTCTTC	CASSPGVGLAGVLTYNEQFF
medium-sized	TRBJ2-7	TRBV6-2/TRBV6-3	NA	TGTGCCAGCAGTTACTCAGAGGGGGTAGGTGAGCAGTACTTC	CASSYSEGVGEQYF
medium-sized	TRBJ2-7	TRBV4-3	NA	TGCGCCAGCAGCCAAGAAGGGGGGAGCTCCTACGAGCAGTACTTC	CASSQEGGSSYEQYF
large	TRBJ2-7	TRBV20-1	NA	TGCAGTGCTAGGGAAGGCTACGAGCAGTACTTC	CSAREGYEQYF
medium-sized	TRBJ2-1	TRBV6-5	NA	TGTGCCAGCAGTTACTTGGGACTCCTCTACAATGAGCAGTTCTTC	CASSYLGLLYNEQFF
medium-sized	TRBJ2-3	TRBV6-4	NA	TGTGCCAGCAGCGCCGGACTGGAAGCAGATACGCAGTATTTT	CASSAGLEADTQYF
medium-sized	TRBJ2-1	TRBV25-1	NA	TGTGCCAGCGGACTTAAGGGCAATGAGCAGTTCTTC	CASGLKGNEQFF
NA	TRBJ2-1	TRBV28	NA	TGTGCCAGCACAGCTCAGGGCTACAATGAGCAGTTCTTC	CASTAQGYNEQFF
large	TRBJ2-1	TRBV6-6	TRBD2	TGTGCCAGCAGTTACTCGAGACTAGCGGCTAATGAGCAGTTCTTC	CASSYSRLAANEQFF
medium-sized	TRBJ1-1	TRBV19	NA	TGTGCCAGTAGTATATTTGGCAGGGGTGAGACTGAAGCTTTCTTT	CASSIFGRGETEAFF
large	TRBJ2-7	TRBV27	NA	TGTGCCAGCAGTCCCTCGGCTTACGAGCAGTACTTC	CASSPSAYEQYF
large	TRBJ2-2	TRBV24-1	NA	TGTGCCACCAGCTATAACACCGGGGAGCTGTTTTTT	CATSYNTGELFF
medium-sized	TRBJ2-1	TRBV4-1	TRBD2	TGCGCCAGCAGCCTAATAGCGGGGGCCTACAATGAGCAGTTCTTC	CASSLIAGAYNEQFF
large	TRBJ2-5	TRBV5-6	TRBD2	TGTGCCAGCACCCAAGGACTAGCGGGAGTAGAGACCCAGTACTTC	CASTQGLAGVETQYF
large	TRBJ2-3	TRBV3-1	NA	TGTGCCAGCTTCGATGGGACCGCAGATACGCAGTATTTT	CASFDGTADTQYF
large	TRBJ2-1	TRBV4-2	TRBD1	TGTGCCAGCAGCCCCCTACCGACCGGGACAGATTACAATGAGCAGTTCTTC	CASSPLPTGTDYNEQFF
large	TRBJ2-1	TRBV25-1	NA	TGTGCCAGCAGTGCTCAGTCCTACAATGAGCAGTTCTTC	CASSAQSYNEQFF